These T cell receptor beta chains were read from a single sample in a study of blood T cell repertoires in COVID-19. Produced via immunoSEQ multiplex PCR; TCRdb's table is partial and in-frame only. The repertoire holds approximately 340,000 clones, with 83% as singletons. Sequencing input: peripheral blood. These receptors were obtained from a young man with active or convalescent COVID-19. Both conserved end residues are part of each CDR3. The order of the fields is J gene, D gene, clone size, V gene, CDR3 DNA, CDR3 protein. A D gene is named only where the DNA matches it firmly. The size entry is marked missing in some rows and otherwise reads once, few, many or a size class.

j_call: TRBJ1-2; d_call: TRBD1; clone_size: -; v_call: TRBV5-1; cdr3_nt: TGCGCCAGCAGCCCGGGAGGTGGCGGACAGGGCATCTATGGCTACACCTTC; cdr3_aa: CASSPGGGGQGIYGYTF
j_call: TRBJ2-3; d_call: TRBD2; clone_size: -; v_call: TRBV4-2; cdr3_nt: TGTGCCAGCAGCCAAGCTACTAGCGGGAAAGGAGATACGCAGTATTTT; cdr3_aa: CASSQATSGKGDTQYF
j_call: TRBJ1-2; d_call: -; clone_size: -; v_call: TRBV4-2; cdr3_nt: TGTGCCAGCAGCCAAGATCTTATACTTCACTATGGCTACACCTTC; cdr3_aa: CASSQDLILHYGYTF
j_call: TRBJ1-6; d_call: TRBD1; clone_size: -; v_call: TRBV7-2; cdr3_nt: TGTGCCAGCAGCAAACCGGACAGGGGTGCACCCTCCCTCCACTTT; cdr3_aa: CASSKPDRGAPSLHF
j_call: TRBJ2-7; d_call: -; clone_size: few; v_call: TRBV5-1; cdr3_nt: TGCGCCAGCAGCTTGGGAGGGGGTGGACTAGCCTACGAGCAGTACTTC; cdr3_aa: CASSLGGGGLAYEQYF
j_call: TRBJ2-4; d_call: -; clone_size: -; v_call: TRBV2; cdr3_nt: TGTGCCAGCAAAGGGGACAAAAACATTCAGTACTTC; cdr3_aa: CASKGDKNIQYF
j_call: TRBJ1-6; d_call: TRBD1; clone_size: -; v_call: TRBV19; cdr3_nt: TGTGCCAGTAGTATCCTCGCACAGGGGAGGTCACCCCTCCACTTT; cdr3_aa: CASSILAQGRSPLHF
j_call: TRBJ2-2; d_call: TRBD1; clone_size: -; v_call: TRBV24-1; cdr3_nt: TGTGCCACCAGTGATTTGCACAGGGGGAACACCGGGGAGCTGTTTTTT; cdr3_aa: CATSDLHRGNTGELFF
j_call: TRBJ2-2; d_call: -; clone_size: -; v_call: TRBV4-3; cdr3_nt: TGCGCCAGCAGCCCAGGGGGGACAGCCGGGGAGCTGTTTTTT; cdr3_aa: CASSPGGTAGELFF
j_call: TRBJ1-1; d_call: -; clone_size: -; v_call: TRBV4-2; cdr3_nt: TGTGCCAGCAGCCAGTCCATGGGGCAGAACACTGAAGCTTTCTTT; cdr3_aa: CASSQSMGQNTEAFF
j_call: TRBJ1-4; d_call: TRBD1; clone_size: -; v_call: TRBV18; cdr3_nt: TGTGCCAGCTTAACCGGGACAGGGAACGAAAAACTGTTTTTT; cdr3_aa: CASLTGTGNEKLFF
j_call: TRBJ1-1; d_call: -; clone_size: -; v_call: TRBV27; cdr3_nt: TGTGCCAGCAGTTCCATGGGCATGTCCCCCATTGAAGCTTTCTTT; cdr3_aa: CASSSMGMSPIEAFF
j_call: TRBJ2-3; d_call: -; clone_size: -; v_call: TRBV27; cdr3_nt: TGTGCCAGCAGTCCCTCGCTGGTGCAGCAGGGGCAGTATTTT; cdr3_aa: CASSPSLVQQGQYF
j_call: TRBJ2-7; d_call: -; clone_size: few; v_call: TRBV7-6; cdr3_nt: TGTGCCAGCAGCCCGGGGATAGGGGGCCATGTAGCGGACGAGCAGTACTTC; cdr3_aa: CASSPGIGGHVADEQYF